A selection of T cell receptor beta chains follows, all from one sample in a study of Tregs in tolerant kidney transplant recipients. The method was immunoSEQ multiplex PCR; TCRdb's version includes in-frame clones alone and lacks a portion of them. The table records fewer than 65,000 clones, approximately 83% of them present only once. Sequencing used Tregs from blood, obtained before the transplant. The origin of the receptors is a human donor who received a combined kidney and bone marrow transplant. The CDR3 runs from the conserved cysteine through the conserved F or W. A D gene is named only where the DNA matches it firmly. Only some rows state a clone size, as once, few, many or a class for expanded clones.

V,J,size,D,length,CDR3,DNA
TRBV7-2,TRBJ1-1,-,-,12,CASRRASSEAFF,TGTGCCAGCAGGCGGGCAAGCTCTGAAGCTTTCTTT
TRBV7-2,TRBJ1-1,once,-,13,CASSFQGITEAFF,TGTGCCAGCAGCTTTCAGGGCATCACTGAAGCTTTCTTT
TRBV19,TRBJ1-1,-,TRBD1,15,CASSIAGQGDTEAFF,TGTGCCAGTAGTATAGCGGGACAGGGGGACACTGAAGCTTTCTTT
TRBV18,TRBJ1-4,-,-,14,CASSLTATNEKLFF,TGTGCCAGCTCCCTGACAGCAACTAATGAAAAACTGTTTTTT
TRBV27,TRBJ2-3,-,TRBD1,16,CASSLSGRGLADTQYF,TGTGCCAGCAGTTTAAGCGGCAGGGGGCTGGCAGATACGCAGTATTTT
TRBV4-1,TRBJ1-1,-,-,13,CASSQDRDFEAFF,TGCGCCAGCAGCCAAGACAGGGATTTTGAAGCTTTCTTT
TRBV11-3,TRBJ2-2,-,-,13,CASSSGYTGELFF,TGTGCCAGCAGCTCAGGGTACACCGGGGAGCTGTTTTTT
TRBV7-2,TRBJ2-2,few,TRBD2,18,CASSLSGRGPPNTGELFF,TGTGCCAGCAGCTTAAGCGGGAGGGGGCCCCCGAACACCGGGGAGCTGTTTTTT
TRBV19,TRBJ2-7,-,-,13,CASSIVKGYEQYF,TGTGCCAGTAGTATAGTCAAAGGGTACGAGCAGTACTTC
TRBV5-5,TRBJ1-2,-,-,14,CASSFDTSNYGYTF,TGTGCCAGCAGCTTTGACACCTCTAACTATGGCTACACCTTC
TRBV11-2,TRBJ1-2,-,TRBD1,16,CASSSGGQGVNYGYTF,TGTGCCAGCAGTTCCGGAGGACAGGGAGTTAACTATGGCTACACCTTC
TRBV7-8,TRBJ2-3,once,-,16,CASSPVGGGGLDTQYF,TGTGCCAGCAGCCCCGTAGGGGGAGGGGGGTTAGATACGCAGTATTTT
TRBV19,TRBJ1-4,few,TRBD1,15,CASSIPGTGIEKLFF,TGTGCCAGTAGTATACCCGGGACAGGGATTGAAAAACTGTTTTTT
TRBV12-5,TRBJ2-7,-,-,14,CASGLVPESYEQYF,TGTGCTAGTGGTTTGGTCCCCGAATCCTACGAGCAGTACTTC
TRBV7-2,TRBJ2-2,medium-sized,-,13,CASRLGYTGELFF,TGTGCCAGCAGGCTCGGTTACACCGGGGAGCTGTTTTTT
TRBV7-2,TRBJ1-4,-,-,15,CASSLAVEGSKKLFF,TGTGCCAGCAGCTTAGCTGTGGAGGGTTCGAAGAAACTGTTTTTT
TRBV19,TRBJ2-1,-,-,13,CASSWSIYNEQFF,TGTGCCAGTAGTTGGTCGATCTACAATGAGCAGTTCTTC
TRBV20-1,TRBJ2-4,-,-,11,CSATQAGIQYF,TGCAGTGCTACCCAAGCGGGCATTCAGTACTTC
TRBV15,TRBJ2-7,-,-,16,CATSRDGVQSSYEQYF,TGTGCCACCAGCAGAGATGGGGTCCAGAGCTCCTACGAGCAGTACTTC
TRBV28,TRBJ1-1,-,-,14,CASSRRIKDTEAFF,TGTGCCAGCAGTCGGAGGATTAAGGACACTGAAGCTTTCTTT
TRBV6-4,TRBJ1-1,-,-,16,CASSDSRQQGMTEAFF,TGTGCCAGCAGTGACTCGCGGCAACAGGGAATGACTGAAGCTTTCTTT
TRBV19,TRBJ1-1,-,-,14,CASSIRQTNTEAFF,TGTGCCAGTAGTATAAGACAGACGAACACTGAAGCTTTCTTT
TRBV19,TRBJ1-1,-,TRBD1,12,CASLAGTGKAFF,TGTGCCAGTCTAGCCGGGACAGGGAAAGCTTTCTTT
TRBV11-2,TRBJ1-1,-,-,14,CASSLAGRNTEAFF,TGTGCCAGCAGCTTAGCCGGACGAAACACTGAAGCTTTCTTT
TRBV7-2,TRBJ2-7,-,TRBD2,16,CASSLESGGANYEQYF,TGTGCCAGCAGCTTAGAGAGCGGGGGGGCTAACTACGAGCAGTACTTC
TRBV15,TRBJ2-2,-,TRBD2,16,CATSRGTSVNTGELFF,TGTGCCACCAGCAGGGGGACTAGCGTGAACACCGGGGAGCTGTTTTTT
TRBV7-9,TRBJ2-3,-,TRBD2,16,CASSLGLAGGTDTQYF,TGTGCCAGCAGCTTAGGACTAGCGGGAGGAACAGATACGCAGTATTTT
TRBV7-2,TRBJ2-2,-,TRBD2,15,CASSSGLAGGGELFF,TGTGCCAGCAGCTCCGGACTAGCGGGAGGGGGGGAGCTGTTTTTT
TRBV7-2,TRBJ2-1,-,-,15,CANTLGASNYNEQFF,TGTGCCAACACCCTTGGGGCTAGCAACTACAATGAGCAGTTCTTC
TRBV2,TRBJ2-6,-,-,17,CASSEARGLPGANVLTF,TGTGCCAGCAGTGAAGCGCGGGGTCTCCCTGGGGCCAACGTCCTGACTTTC
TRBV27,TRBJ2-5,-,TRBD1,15,CASSVGSRGQETQYF,TGTGCCAGCAGTGTGGGGAGCAGGGGGCAAGAGACCCAGTACTTC
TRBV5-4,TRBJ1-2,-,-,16,CASSLNPGVRDYGYTF,TGTGCCAGCAGCCTTAACCCAGGGGTAAGGGACTATGGCTACACCTTC
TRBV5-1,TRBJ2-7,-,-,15,CASSLAASPLYEQYF,TGCGCCAGCAGCTTGGCCGCAAGCCCCCTCTACGAGCAGTACTTC
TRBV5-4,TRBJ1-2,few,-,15,CASSLDAGGAYGYTF,TGTGCCAGCAGCTTGGACGCAGGTGGGGCGTATGGCTACACCTTC
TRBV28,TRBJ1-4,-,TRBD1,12,CASSVNRGALFF,TGTGCCAGCAGTGTCAACAGGGGGGCCTTGTTTTTT
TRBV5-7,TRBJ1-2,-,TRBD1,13,CASSVDRNYGYTF,TGTGCCAGCAGCGTGGACAGGAACTATGGCTACACCTTC
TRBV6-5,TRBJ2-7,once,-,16,CASSSYLGHSPGEQYF,TGTGCCAGCAGTTCGTACCTTGGACACTCACCGGGGGAGCAGTACTTC
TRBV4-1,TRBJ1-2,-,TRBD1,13,CASSHVTGQLYVF,TGCGCCAGCAGCCATGTTACGGGACAGCTATATGTCTTC
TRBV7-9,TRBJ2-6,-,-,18,CASSTHRDWISGANVLTF,TGTGCCAGCAGCACCCATCGGGACTGGATCTCTGGGGCCAACGTCCTGACTTTC
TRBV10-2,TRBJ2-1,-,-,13,CASSEVWYNEQFF,TGCGCCAGCAGTGAGGTATGGTACAATGAGCAGTTCTTC
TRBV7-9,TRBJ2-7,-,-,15,CASSPEGWSSYEQYF,TGTGCCAGCAGCCCCGAGGGCTGGAGCTCCTACGAGCAGTACTTC
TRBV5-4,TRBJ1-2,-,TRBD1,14,CASSRTGGHYGYTF,TGTGCCAGCAGCCGCACAGGGGGCCACTATGGCTACACCTTC
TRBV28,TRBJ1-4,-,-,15,CASSLRSAPNEKLFF,TGTGCCAGCAGTTTGAGGTCAGCGCCTAATGAAAAACTGTTTTTT
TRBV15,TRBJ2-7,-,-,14,CATSRGDTSYEQYF,TGTGCCACCAGCAGAGGGGACACCTCCTACGAGCAGTACTTC
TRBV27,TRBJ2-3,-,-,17,CASSLSSTGPYTDTQYF,TGTGCCAGCAGTTTATCCTCGACAGGACCCTACACAGATACGCAGTATTTT
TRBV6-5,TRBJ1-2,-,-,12,CASSEYGFGYTF,TGTGCCAGCAGTGAATATGGGTTTGGCTACACCTTC